This record looks at one TCR beta chain sequence and its context. CDR1 and CDR2 from the germline V gene are SGHRS and YFSETQ. Trimming left V 4 bases short and J 3 bases short, with 10 bases between. The CDR3 runs to 13 residues. Profiling relied on immunoSEQ multiplex PCR, and the TCRdb table lists in-frame clones only, not all of them. The table lists 150,000 to 200,000 clones, 90% of them singletons, with roughly a sixth in the top ten. The entry originates in a study of blood T cell repertoires in COVID-19. The chain uses TRBV5-1 and TRBJ1-1; TRBD1 is a possible D gene (5 bases). This receptor was taken from a man aged 55 to 70 with active or convalescent COVID-19. The specimen was peripheral blood. CDR3 coding DNA: TGCGCCAGCAGCGCAAGGGGTTACACTGAAGCTTTCTTT. Translated: CASSARGYTEAFF. The entire variable domain, with the rest obtained from reference TRBV5-1 and TRBJ1-1, is as follows: KAGVTQTPRYLIKTRGQQVTLSCSPISGHRSVSWYQQTPGQGLQFLFEYFSETQRNKGNFPGRFSGRQFSNSRSEMNVSTLELGDSALYLCASSARGYTEAFFGQGTRLTVV.